This T cell receptor (beta chain) was sequenced in a study of T cell repertoires in cytomegalovirus infection. TCRdb ran MiXCR on the reads and lists one entry per CDR3 protein. The top ten clones hold approximately 40% of a sample with around 430,000 distinct CDR3 sequences, about 39% of them seen once. Turning to this clonotype: Its antigen remains unidentified.

The sequencing used cultured PBMCs, collected from culture after CMV antigen stimulation. This receptor was taken from a human donor in good health (CMV status not recorded). Some clones in this sample may be carry-over from other donors' samples.

The CDR3 protein is CASGARDRGWRETQYF. CDR3 coding DNA: TGTGCCAGCGGGGCGCGGGACAGGGGATGGCGGGAGACCCAGTACTTC. The chain is built from TRBV6-2 or TRBV6-3 and TRBJ2-5; 10 nucleotides align to TRBD1. The CDR3 runs to 16 residues. V shed 8 bases, J shed 5 bases, and the junction held 14 bases outside the gene matches. The germline CDR1 and CDR2 sequences are MNHEY and SVGEGT.